This T cell receptor (beta chain) stems from a study of neurological immune-mediated disorders. Study findings and constraints: The most TCR clonal expansion was seen in HTLV-1-associated myelopathy, whereas the least was seen in multiple sclerosis, below the level in healthy controls.

5'RACE employing 10-nucleotide random UMIs yielded the cDNA. Every sequencing run generated in excess of 180 million TCR-beta sequences. These sequences covered 15-18 subjects. TCRdb itself ran the 5' RACE reads through MiXCR, one entry per CDR3 protein. Altogether about 36,000 distinct CDR3 sequences are present, around 10% being singletons, with the ten largest covering roughly 7%. V was clipped by 1 base and J by 5 bases; unmatched bases: 2. Germline V gives CDR1 SGHVS, CDR2 FQNEAQ. The CDR3 runs 13 residues. This clonotype was seen ten or more times. The antigen remains unidentified. The sequence was obtained from a woman aged 25 to 39 with HTLV-1-associated myelopathy (HAM/TSP). The sequenced sample consisted of PBMCs. This sequence joins TRBV7-8 and TRBJ2-7; the match to TRBD1 covers 7 bases. CDR3 nucleotides: TGTGCCAGCAGCTTAGACAGGGGAAACGAGCAGTACTTC. It encodes CASSLDRGNEQYF.